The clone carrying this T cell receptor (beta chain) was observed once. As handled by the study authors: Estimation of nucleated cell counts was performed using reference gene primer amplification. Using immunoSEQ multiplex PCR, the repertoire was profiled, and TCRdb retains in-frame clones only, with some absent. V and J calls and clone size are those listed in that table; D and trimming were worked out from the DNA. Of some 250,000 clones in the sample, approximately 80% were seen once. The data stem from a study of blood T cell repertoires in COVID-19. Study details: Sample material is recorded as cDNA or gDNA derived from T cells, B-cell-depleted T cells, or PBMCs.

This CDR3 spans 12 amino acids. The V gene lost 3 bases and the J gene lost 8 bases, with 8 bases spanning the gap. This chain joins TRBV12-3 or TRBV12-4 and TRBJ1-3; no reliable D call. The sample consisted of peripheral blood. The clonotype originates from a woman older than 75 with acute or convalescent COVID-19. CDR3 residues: CASSFPLDTIYF. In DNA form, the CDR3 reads TGTGCCAGCAGTTTTCCCTTAGACACCATATATTTT.